The present entry profiles one TCR beta chain with its context. This sample is drawn from a study of blood T cell repertoires in COVID-19. Study at large: Sites across the United States, Italy and Spain contributed samples from acute and convalescent COVID-19. In each case, the material was cDNA or gDNA derived from T cells, B-cell-depleted T cells, or PBMCs.

The V end lost 11 bases, the J end lost 4 bases, and 13 bases lay between the germline ends. CDR1 is SGHTA, CDR2 FQGNSA, per germline. The CDR3 has 12 residues. Followed over time, Seattle patients had been enrolled while infection was active. Study processing details: Scientists estimated how many nucleated cells there were by amplifying reference gene primers. Produced via immunoSEQ multiplex PCR; TCRdb's table is partial and in-frame only. The V and J calls and clone size come from that table; D and trimming were worked out from the DNA. The table includes about 290,000 clones, over 85% detected once.

Material for sequencing was peripheral blood. The TCR was taken from a woman aged 25 to 45 with COVID-19, enrolled during active disease. V is TRBV7-2 and J is TRBJ2-3, with D unclear. The CDR3 DNA sequence: TGTGCCCACTGGCGTGGGCCAGATACGCAGTATTTT. This sequence encodes CAHWRGPDTQYF.